A selection of T cell receptor beta chains follows, all from one sample in a study of cytomegalovirus exposure and HLA in healthy donors. Sequencing used immunoSEQ multiplex PCR; TCRdb keeps in-frame clones, though not all of them. The profile shows 55,000 to 70,000 clones, more than 75% of them singletons. The sequenced material came from PBMCs. The receptors derive from a male donor in good health and CMV-seronegative. The CDR3 runs from the conserved cysteine through the conserved F or W. The D gene is left open where the match is weak. Not all rows give a size; the values are once, few, many and, for expanded clones, a class.

v_call	d_call	clone_size	j_call	cdr3_nt	cdr3_aa
TRBV5-1	TRBD1	NA	TRBJ1-2	TGCGCCAGCAGCTTGGCCCAGGGGGCCAACTATGGCTACACCTTC	CASSLAQGANYGYTF
TRBV15	TRBD1	NA	TRBJ2-7	TGTGCCACCAGCAGAGACCTCAGCCGGGACAGCTACGAGCAGTACTTC	CATSRDLSRDSYEQYF
TRBV29-1	NA	NA	TRBJ2-1	TGCAGCGTTGAGGGGGACTGGAATGAGCAGTTCTTC	CSVEGDWNEQFF
TRBV6-7	TRBD1	NA	TRBJ2-7	TGTGCCAGCAGTTCCTCGACAGGGCGGACCTACGAGCAGTACTTC	CASSSSTGRTYEQYF
TRBV7-9	TRBD1	NA	TRBJ1-5	TGTGCCAGCAGCTTGGGACAGGGGAATCAGCCCCAGCATTTT	CASSLGQGNQPQHF
TRBV4-3	NA	NA	TRBJ1-2	TGCGCCAGCAGCCAAGATAGGCGGAGCCGCTATGGCTACACCTTC	CASSQDRRSRYGYTF
TRBV4-2	NA	once	TRBJ2-7	TGTGCCAGCAGCCGCGTCGGGAATCCTCCCTACGAGCAGTACTTC	CASSRVGNPPYEQYF
TRBV6-6	NA	NA	TRBJ2-7	TGTGCCATCGCTACGGTCGCTGATGTCTACGAGCAGTACTTC	CAIATVADVYEQYF
TRBV7-2	NA	NA	TRBJ2-7	TGTGCCAGCAGCTTAAGGAGGGTACGGGAGCAGTACTTC	CASSLRRVREQYF
TRBV7-3	TRBD2	once	TRBJ2-3	TGTGCCAGCAGCTTAAGGCTAGCGGGGGGAACTAGCACAGATACGCAGTATTTT	CASSLRLAGGTSTDTQYF
TRBV7-2	TRBD2	few	TRBJ2-5	TGTGCCAGCAGCTTATGGAGCGGGGGTCAGGAGACCCAGTACTTC	CASSLWSGGQETQYF
TRBV5-4	TRBD1	NA	TRBJ2-7	TGTGCCAGCCACCGGGACAGGAGCTCCTACGAGCAGTACTTC	CASHRDRSSYEQYF
TRBV9	NA	once	TRBJ1-1	TGTGCCAGCAGCGTGTCCAGCGGCACTGAAGCTTTCTTT	CASSVSSGTEAFF
TRBV4-3	TRBD2	few	TRBJ2-3	TGCGCCAGCAGCCAAGATCAAGCTAGCGGGGGGGCTGCAGATACGCAGTATTTT	CASSQDQASGGAADTQYF
TRBV13	TRBD1	NA	TRBJ2-3	TGTGCCAGCAGCCCCCGGGACAGGGAGACAGATACGCAGTATTTT	CASSPRDRETDTQYF
TRBV5-4	NA	NA	TRBJ1-2	TGTGCCAGCAGCTTGCCGGGGGACCTCTATGGCTACACCTTC	CASSLPGDLYGYTF
TRBV4-2	TRBD2	NA	TRBJ2-5	TGTGCCAGCAGCCAAGATCTCCTAGCGGGGGGGCAAGGGGACCAAGAGACCCAGTACTTC	CASSQDLLAGGQGDQETQYF
TRBV5-1	TRBD1	NA	TRBJ2-7	TGCGCCAGCAGCTCACCGGGACAGGGAACCTACGAGCAGTACTTC	CASSSPGQGTYEQYF
TRBV27	TRBD2	NA	TRBJ2-1	TGTGCCAGCAGTAGCCGGACTAGCGGGGGGTACAATGAGCAGTTCTTC	CASSSRTSGGYNEQFF
TRBV7-2	TRBD2	NA	TRBJ2-7	TGTGCCAGCAGCTGGAGTATAGGGACTAGCGGGGGTCCTTCCTACGAGCAGTACTTC	CASSWSIGTSGGPSYEQYF
TRBV11-3	NA	NA	TRBJ2-1	TGTGCCAGCAGCTTAGAACCTCGGGATGAGCAGTTCTTC	CASSLEPRDEQFF
TRBV4-3	NA	NA	TRBJ2-1	TGCGCCAGCAGGAGGGACTTTAACAATGAGCAGTTCTTC	CASRRDFNNEQFF
TRBV7-2	TRBD1	few	TRBJ1-1	TGTGCCAGCAGCCCTCCCGGGACAGTCAGCACTGAAGCTTTCTTT	CASSPPGTVSTEAFF
TRBV9	NA	NA	TRBJ2-5	TGTGCCAGCAGCGTAGGCACACAGCAAGAGACCCAGTACTTC	CASSVGTQQETQYF
TRBV7-2	TRBD2	NA	TRBJ2-3	TGTGCCAGCACCCGAGGGACTAGCGGTAGCACAGATACGCAGTATTTT	CASTRGTSGSTDTQYF
TRBV7-8	NA	NA	TRBJ1-1	TGTGCCAGCAGCTTAGTTCCGGGGAACACTGAAGCTTTCTTT	CASSLVPGNTEAFF
TRBV18	NA	NA	TRBJ1-4	TGTGCCAGCTCTGATACAGGGAATGAAAAACTGTTTTTT	CASSDTGNEKLFF
TRBV7-7	TRBD2	NA	TRBJ2-1	TGTGCCAGCAGCTTAGATGGGACTAGCGGGGATGAGCAGTTCTTC	CASSLDGTSGDEQFF
TRBV13	TRBD1	NA	TRBJ1-3	TGTGCCAGCAGACGAACGACAGGGACCTCTGGAAACACCATATATTTT	CASRRTTGTSGNTIYF
TRBV5-4	NA	NA	TRBJ2-3	TGTGCCAGCAGAAGGACAGATACTAGCACAGATACGCAGTATTTT	CASRRTDTSTDTQYF
TRBV10-3	TRBD1	NA	TRBJ1-6	TGTGCCATCAGCCTTGGGACAGGGAATTCACCCCTCCACTTT	CAISLGTGNSPLHF
TRBV7-2	NA	NA	TRBJ2-2	TGTGCCAGCAGCTTTGGGGGGGCCCAAGGCGGGGAGCTGTTTTTT	CASSFGGAQGGELFF
TRBV27	NA	NA	TRBJ1-3	TGTGCCAGCAGCCCCCTTGGGGGGACCTCTGGAAACACCATATATTTT	CASSPLGGTSGNTIYF
TRBV2	TRBD2	NA	TRBJ2-5	TGTGCCAGCAGCGTGACTAGCGTAGAGACCCAGTACTTC	CASSVTSVETQYF
TRBV5-1	TRBD1	once	TRBJ1-4	TGCGCCAGCAGCCGAAACAGGGGCACTAATGAAAAACTGTTTTTT	CASSRNRGTNEKLFF
TRBV6-1	TRBD1	NA	TRBJ2-7	TGTGCCAGCAGTGTAGGGACAGGGGGCTACGAGCAGTACTTC	CASSVGTGGYEQYF
TRBV5-1	NA	NA	TRBJ2-1	TGCGCCAGCAGCTGGACTCTAGAAGGTGGCGATGAGCAGTTCTTC	CASSWTLEGGDEQFF
TRBV11-2	NA	once	TRBJ2-7	TGTGCCAGCAGCTTAGACGGAGCCCCCTCTATTAACTACGAGCAGTACTTC	CASSLDGAPSINYEQYF
TRBV12-2	NA	NA	TRBJ1-1	TGTGCAAGTCGCTGCCGGGACAGGATGAACACTGAAGCTTTCTTT	CASRCRDRMNTEAFF
TRBV2	NA	NA	TRBJ2-5	TGTGCCAGCAGTGAGGGCTATCGGGAGACCCAGTACTTC	CASSEGYRETQYF
TRBV9	NA	NA	TRBJ1-2	TGTGCCAGCAGCGTAGGTGGCTCAGGGGAGGGCGGCTACACCTTC	CASSVGGSGEGGYTF
TRBV5-1	TRBD2	NA	TRBJ2-5	TGCGCCAGCAGGTCCCGGCCAGCGGGGGGGGTCTTGCAGGAGACCCAGTACTTC	CASRSRPAGGVLQETQYF
TRBV9	NA	NA	TRBJ2-1	TGTGCCAGCAGCGTAGGGTTGGGGGGAAAAGGTGAGCAGTTCTTC	CASSVGLGGKGEQFF
TRBV5-6	TRBD1	NA	TRBJ1-1	TGTGCCAGCAGCGGCACAGGGGGCACTGAAGCTTTCTTT	CASSGTGGTEAFF
TRBV9	TRBD1	NA	TRBJ1-4	TGTGCCAGCAGCCCCAGGACAGGAACTAATGAAAAACTGTTTTTT	CASSPRTGTNEKLFF
TRBV11-3	NA	NA	TRBJ2-2	TGTGCCAGCAGCTTGAGGGCTCTAGGGGGGGGCCGAGACGGGGAGCTGTTTTTT	CASSLRALGGGRDGELFF